Presented here are 26 T cell receptor beta chains from one specimen sequenced in a study of OX40 agonist ivuxolimab in advanced cancers. The data were produced by immunoSEQ multiplex PCR, yet TCRdb's version contains in-frame clones alone and is incomplete. Altogether about 94,000 clones are present, around 87% being singletons, with the ten largest covering approximately 0.3%. Source: CD4+ or CD8+ T cells sorted from blood, taken in a trial of the OX40 agonist ivuxolimab. These receptors originate from an adult with an advanced solid tumor such as melanoma, head and neck, liver or kidney cancer.

The CDR3 DNA is TGTGCCAGCAGCCGAGGGATTAACTATGGCTACACCTTC. Translated: CASSRGINYGYTF. The chain couples TRBV7-2 to TRBJ1-2; D not certain. Germline values: CDR1 SGHTA, CDR2 FQGNSA. The length of the CDR3 is 13 residues. The ends were cut back, 5 bases at V and 1 base at J, with 8 bases in the middle.

The J gene is TRBJ1-2, the V gene TRBV18, with D perhaps matching TRBD1 (6 bases). Trimming took off 4 bases at V and 3 bases at J, with 15 bases between the two ends. The CDR3 is made up of 15 amino acids. From germline, CDR1 is KGHSH and CDR2 LQKENI. The CDR3 coding sequence is TGTGCCAGCTCACAAAATCAGGGGATCGACTATGGCTACACCTTC. Its translation: CASSQNQGIDYGYTF.

This rearrangement joins TRBV21-1 to TRBJ1-5. TRBV21-1 is deemed a pseudogene. CDR3 length: 15 residues. The CDR3: CASSKERGSNQPQHF. The CDR3 bases are TGTGCCAGCAGCAAAGAGCGGGGAAGCAATCAGCCCCAGCATTTT.

The V call is TRBV10-1, the J call TRBJ2-3, with TRBD2 matching 8 bases. Germline assignment: CDR1 WNHNN and CDR2 SYGVQD (reference sequence). The junction had 8 bases not matched to a gene; V was cut back by 3 bases and J by 0 bases. This CDR3 comprises 17 residues. CDR3 sequence reads: CASSEGTSRPSTDTQYF. For the CDR3, the DNA is TGCGCCAGCAGTGAAGGGACTAGTCGGCCTAGCACAGATACGCAGTATTTT.

The rearrangement uses TRBV5-4 and TRBJ2-2, with 8 bases identical to TRBD1. Germline CDR1 reads SGHNT; CDR2 reads YYREEE (reference sequence). This CDR3 has 16 residues. V shed 2 bases, J shed 4 bases, and the junction held 7 bases outside the gene matches. DNA of the CDR3: TGTGCCAGCAGCTTACCCGGACAGGGCTTCACCGGGGAGCTGTTTTTT. Its protein is CASSLPGQGFTGELFF.

In regard to this clone: This sample also contains other DNA sequences that code for the same CDR3. The V and J genes are TRBV5-1 and TRBJ2-5; 7 nucleotides agree with TRBD1. Per the germline V gene, CDR1 is SGHRS and CDR2 is YFSETQ. The CDR3 sequence is 13 residues long. With V trimmed by 5 bases and J by 3 bases, 4 bases remained unmatched. CDR3 sequence: CASSPGTEETQYF. The DNA for the CDR3 is TGCGCCAGCAGTCCGGGGACAGAAGAGACCCAGTACTTC.

The chain is built from TRBV5-1 and TRBJ2-7, with 9 bases matching TRBD1. Trimming removed 4 bases from V and 0 bases from J; junction bases left unmatched: 5. Germline V gene data show CDR1 as SGHRS and CDR2 as YFSETQ. This CDR3 region has 15 residues. CDR3 bases: TGCGCCAGCAGCCTAGACAGGGGGTCCTCCTACGAGCAGTACTTC. Amino acid sequence: CASSLDRGSSYEQYF.

This clone was picked up a small number of times. This chain uses TRBV7-6 with TRBJ1-2; 10 bases match TRBD1. The CDR3 extends over 15 amino acids. The germline V gene encodes CDR1 SGHVS and CDR2 FNYEAQ. V shed 1 base and J 3 bases; nucleotides not matched to a gene: 2. CDR3 nucleotides: TGTGCCAGCAGCTTAGGTGGGACAGGGGACTATGGCTACACCTTC. Amino acids: CASSLGGTGDYGYTF.

V is TRBV27 and J is TRBJ1-6; 9 nucleotides agree with TRBD1. Germline V lookup: CDR1 MNHEY, CDR2 SMNVEV (reference sequence). Trimming removed 1 base from V and 7 bases from J; junction bases left unmatched: 11. This CDR3 is 18 amino acids long. CDR3: CASSLYLRTGVSNSPLHF. CDR3 nucleotides: TGTGCCAGCAGTTTATACCTCAGGACAGGGGTGTCCAATTCACCCCTCCACTTT.

V and J are TRBV10-2 and TRBJ1-5, with 10 bases aligning to TRBD1. J was trimmed by 5 bases and V by 8 bases; bases with no gene match: 3. Germline V gives CDR1 WSHSY, CDR2 SAAADI. This CDR3 has 13 amino acids. The CDR3 spells CASLDRGDQPQHF. The CDR3 DNA is TGCGCCAGCCTGGACAGGGGGGATCAGCCCCAGCATTTT.

The chain uses TRBV7-3 and TRBJ2-1; 11 bases line up with TRBD1. This CDR3 is built from 15 residues. Germline V gene lookup returns CDR1 SGHTA and CDR2 FQGTGA. After removal of 5 bases from V and 7 bases from J, the junction contained 7 bases not matched to a gene. The CDR3 loop is CASSPGTGGWNEQFF. CDR3 nucleotides: TGTGCCAGCAGCCCTGGGACAGGGGGGTGGAATGAGCAGTTCTTC.

The gene calls are TRBV19 and TRBJ1-1; TRBD1 aligns across 8 bases. The CDR3 extends over 13 amino acids. Trimming removed 4 bases from V and 3 bases from J; junction bases left unmatched: 1. Looked up from germline, CDR1 is LNHDA and CDR2 is SQIVND (reference sequence). This chain's CDR3 is CASSKDRDTEAFF. The CDR3 bases are TGTGCCAGTAGTAAGGACAGGGACACTGAAGCTTTCTTT.

The chain has TRBV4-3 and TRBJ1-2, with D unclear. The CDR3 extends over 15 amino acids. Germline CDR1 is LGHNA and CDR2 is YSLEER. V dropped 0 bases and J dropped 8 bases, with 16 bases sitting between them. This CDR3 reads CASSQDRALAQGYTF. In DNA, the CDR3 is TGCGCCAGCAGCCAAGACCGGGCCCTCGCGCAGGGCTACACCTTC.

This chain connects TRBV27 to TRBJ1-1; possibly TRBD1 for D (5 bases). V lost 0 bases, J lost 10 bases, and 15 bases lay in between. The CDR3 contains 14 residues. Germline CDR1 MNHEY, CDR2 SMNVEV (reference sequence). The chain's CDR3 is CASSLSVRDPAAFF. The CDR3 DNA reads TGTGCCAGCAGTTTATCCGTTAGGGACCCTGCAGCTTTCTTT.

This clone has a single count. The chain employs TRBV6-1 and TRBJ1-5; D gene uncertain. This CDR3 spans 16 amino acids. V was trimmed by 0 bases and J by 1 base, leaving 10 bases between them. Germline CDR1 MNHNS, CDR2 SASEGT. CDR3 DNA: TGTGCCAGCAGTGAAGCAAGCAGTACGAGCAATCAGCCCCAGCATTTT. Amino acids: CASSEASSTSNQPQHF.

The V gene is TRBV4-1, the J gene TRBJ1-3; possible D gene TRBD1, 6 bases. The CDR3 is made up of 17 amino acids. V was cut by 6 bases and J by 4 bases, with 22 bases left in between. Germline V lookup: CDR1 MGHRA, CDR2 YSYEKL. CDR3 region: CASSLQTMGAGGNTIYF. As DNA, the CDR3 is TGCGCCAGCAGTCTCCAGACGATGGGGGCAGGAGGAAACACCATATATTTT.

This clone was counted between two and nine times. The chain recombines TRBV11-2 with TRBJ2-1, with D possibly TRBD1 on 9 matching bases. Trimming took off 7 bases at V and 6 bases at J, with 31 bases between the two ends. The CDR3 consists of 19 residues. Germline lookup yields CDR1 SGHAT and CDR2 FQNNGV. The CDR3 loop reads CASNGRVQGANPSINEQFF. The CDR3 DNA reads as TGTGCCAGCAACGGGAGGGTACAGGGGGCCAATCCCTCTATCAATGAGCAGTTCTTC.

This clone was seen just once. V is TRBV11-1 and J is TRBJ2-7, with 10 bases that match TRBD2. This CDR3 is built from 15 residues. The junction had 7 bases not matched to a gene; V was cut back by 6 bases and J by 2 bases. Germline lookup yields CDR1 SGHAT and CDR2 FQDESV (reference sequence). For the CDR3, the DNA is TGTGCCAGCAGGCTTGGGACTAGCGTCCCCTACGAGCAGTACTTC. Amino acid sequence: CASRLGTSVPYEQYF.

V and J are TRBV7-3 and TRBJ1-1, with D uncertain. V gave up 5 bases and J gave up 3 bases, with 10 bases separating them. This CDR3 spans 13 amino acids. Germline V gene sequence: CDR1 SGHTA, CDR2 FQGTGA. The CDR3 reads CASSRGTYTEAFF. CDR3 sequence (DNA): TGTGCCAGCAGCAGAGGAACGTACACTGAAGCTTTCTTT. The whole variable domain, remainder taken from reference TRBV7-3 and TRBJ1-1, is GAGVSQTPSNKVTEKGKYVELRCDPISGHTALYWYRQSLGQGPEFLIYFQGTGAADDSGLPNDRFFAVRPEGSVSTLKIQRTERGDSAVYLCASSRGTYTEAFFGQGTRLTVV.

The chain uses TRBV5-4 and TRBJ2-5; possibly TRBD2 for D (5 bases). The CDR3 has 12 residues. The germline gives CDR1 SGHNT, CDR2 YYREEE (reference sequence). Trimming removed 5 bases from V and 5 bases from J, with 10 bases in between. CDR3 DNA sequence: TGTGCCAGCAGTTCTGGGGAGGAGACCCAGTACTTC. Translated: CASSSGEETQYF.

The chain uses TRBV14 and TRBJ2-4, with D uncertain. Looked up from germline, CDR1 is SGHDN and CDR2 is FVKESK. The CDR3 is 13 amino acids. Trimming took 1 base from V and 6 from J, leaving 7 bases between them. This CDR3 is CASSQGLGNIQYF. In DNA form, the CDR3 reads TGTGCCAGCAGCCAAGGACTCGGAAACATTCAGTACTTC.

The J gene is TRBJ2-7, the V gene TRBV10-3; TRBD1 matches at 7 bases. The CDR3 consists of 15 residues. Germline trimming cut 4 bases from V and 0 bases from J; bases unmatched to any gene: 6. Germline lookup yields CDR1 ENHRY and CDR2 SYGVKD. The DNA for the CDR3 is TGTGCCATCAGTGCCGTGACAGGGAGCTCCTACGAGCAGTACTTC. This codes for CAISAVTGSSYEQYF.

The chain uses TRBV7-9 and TRBJ2-7, with 9 bases aligning to TRBD1. Losses at the gene ends were 5 bases for V and 2 bases for J; bases not matched to a gene: 4. In germline, CDR1 is SEHNR, CDR2 FQNEAQ (reference sequence). This CDR3 is 14 amino acids long. The CDR3: CASSRDRETYEQYF. The CDR3 DNA follows: TGTGCCAGCAGCAGGGACAGGGAGACCTACGAGCAGTACTTC.

This clone was seen a handful of times. This chain uses TRBV9 with TRBJ1-1; maybe TRBD1 (6 bases). V was trimmed by 3 bases and J by 4 bases, leaving 16 bases between them. This CDR3 region has 15 residues. Germline V gene data show CDR1 as SGDLS and CDR2 as YYNGEE. This CDR3 is CASSERGGWGTEAFF. Written as DNA, the CDR3 is TGTGCCAGCAGCGAACGTGGGGGCTGGGGCACTGAAGCTTTCTTT.

This chain uses TRBV9 with TRBJ1-1; D is undetermined. V shed 0 bases and J shed 4 bases, with 7 bases lying between them. This CDR3 has 13 amino acids. CDR1 is SGDLS, CDR2 YYNGEE, per germline. The CDR3 sequence: CASSVASGTEAFF. The CDR3 DNA reads as TGTGCCAGCAGCGTAGCATCTGGCACTGAAGCTTTCTTT.

The chain uses TRBV27 and TRBJ2-3; TRBD2 agrees at 11 bases. V lost 4 bases to trimming and J lost 4 bases; unmatched junction nucleotides: 4. This CDR3 contains 15 residues. Per germline, CDR1 MNHEY and CDR2 SMNVEV (reference sequence). CDR3 bases: TGTGCCAGCAGTTCTCTAGCGGGGGGATCAGATACGCAGTATTTT. Protein product: CASSSLAGGSDTQYF.